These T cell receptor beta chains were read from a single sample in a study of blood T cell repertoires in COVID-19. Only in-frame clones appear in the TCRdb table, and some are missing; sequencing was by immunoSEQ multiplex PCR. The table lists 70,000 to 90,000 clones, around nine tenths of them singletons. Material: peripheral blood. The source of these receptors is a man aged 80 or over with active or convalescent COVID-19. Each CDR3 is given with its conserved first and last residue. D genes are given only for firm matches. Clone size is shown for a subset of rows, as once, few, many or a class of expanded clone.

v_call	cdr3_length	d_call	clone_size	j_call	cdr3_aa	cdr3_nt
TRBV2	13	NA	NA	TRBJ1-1	CASSDQMNTEAFF	TGTGCCAGCAGTGACCAAATGAACACTGAAGCTTTCTTT
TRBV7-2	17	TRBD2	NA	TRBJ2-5	CASSLSSAGGPGETQYF	TGTGCCAGCAGCTTAAGCTCAGCGGGAGGGCCAGGGGAGACCCAGTACTTC
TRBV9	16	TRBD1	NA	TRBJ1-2	CASSVDGTGGFGGYTF	TGTGCCAGCAGCGTCGACGGGACAGGAGGGTTCGGTGGCTACACCTTC
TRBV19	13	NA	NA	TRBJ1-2	CASTLGGSYGYTF	TGTGCCAGTACGTTGGGTGGGAGCTATGGCTACACCTTC
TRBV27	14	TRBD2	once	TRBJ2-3	CASSLGTSVDTQYF	TGTGCCAGCAGTTTAGGGACTAGCGTGGATACGCAGTATTTT
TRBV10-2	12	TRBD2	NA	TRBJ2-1	CATRTSRDEQFF	TGCGCCACCCGGACTAGCAGGGATGAGCAGTTCTTC
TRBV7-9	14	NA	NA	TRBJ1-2	CASSLGGNNYGYTF	TGTGCCAGCAGCTTAGGAGGGAACAACTATGGCTACACCTTC
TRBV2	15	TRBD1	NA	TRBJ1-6	CASRLGGTGASPLHF	TGTGCCAGCAGATTGGGTGGGACAGGGGCTTCACCCCTCCACTTT
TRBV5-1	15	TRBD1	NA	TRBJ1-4	CASSLSDRGNEKLFF	TGCGCCAGCAGCTTGTCCGACAGGGGTAATGAAAAACTGTTTTTT
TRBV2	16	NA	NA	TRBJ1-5	CASSGLLGAGNQPQHF	TGTGCCAGCAGTGGGCTCTTGGGGGCTGGCAATCAGCCCCAGCATTTT
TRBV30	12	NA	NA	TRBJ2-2	CAWSVTTGELFF	TGTGCCTGGAGTGTAACTACCGGGGAGCTGTTTTTT
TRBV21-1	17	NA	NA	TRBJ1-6	CASSQMMGTGQNSPLHF	TGTGCCAGCAGCCAAATGATGGGGACAGGTCAGAATTCACCCCTCCACTTT
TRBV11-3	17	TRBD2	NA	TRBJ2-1	CASSSTWGAGAGNEQFF	TGTGCCAGCAGCTCGACATGGGGAGCGGGAGCAGGTAATGAGCAGTTCTTC
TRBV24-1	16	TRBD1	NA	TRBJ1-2	CATSDSLPGQGAGYTF	TGTGCCACCAGTGATTCACTTCCGGGACAGGGGGCTGGCTACACCTTC
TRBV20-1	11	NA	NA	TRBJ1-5	CSASSGGPQHF	TGCAGTGCTAGCAGCGGCGGGCCCCAGCATTTT
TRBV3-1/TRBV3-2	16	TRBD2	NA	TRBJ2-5	CASSRDLAGARETQYF	TGTGCCAGCAGCCGAGATTTAGCGGGAGCTCGGGAGACCCAGTACTTC
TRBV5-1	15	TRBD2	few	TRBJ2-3	CASKIAGYRTDTQYF	TGCGCCAGCAAGATAGCGGGTTATCGCACAGATACGCAGTATTTT
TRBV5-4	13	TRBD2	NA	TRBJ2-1	CASSSWTSIEQFF	TGTGCCAGCAGCTCCTGGACTAGCATTGAGCAGTTCTTC
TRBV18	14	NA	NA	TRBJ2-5	CASSHAQEEETQYF	TGTGCCAGCTCACACGCCCAGGAAGAAGAGACCCAGTACTTC
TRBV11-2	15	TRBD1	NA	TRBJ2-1	CASSLGTGVNNEQFF	TGTGCCAGCAGCTTAGGGACAGGAGTAAACAATGAGCAGTTCTTC
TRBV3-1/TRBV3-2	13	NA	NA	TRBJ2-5	CASSPGGSRAQYF	TGTGCCAGCAGCCCCGGGGGTTCGAGGGCCCAGTACTTC
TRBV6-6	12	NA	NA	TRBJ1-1	CASSYEVPEAFF	TGTGCCAGCAGTTACGAGGTACCTGAAGCTTTCTTT
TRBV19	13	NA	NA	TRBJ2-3	CASSRIVADTQYF	TGTGCCAGTAGTAGAATAGTGGCAGATACGCAGTATTTT
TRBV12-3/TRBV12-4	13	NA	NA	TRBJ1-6	CASSPRFGSPLHF	TGTGCCAGCAGTCCGAGGTTCGGTTCACCCCTCCACTTT
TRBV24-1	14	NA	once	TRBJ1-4	CATSHGGLGEKLFF	TGTGCCACCAGTCATGGAGGTCTTGGTGAAAAACTGTTTTTT
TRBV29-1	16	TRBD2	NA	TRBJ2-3	CSVFSLSGRAIDTQYF	TGCAGCGTTTTCTCCCTAAGCGGGAGGGCGATCGATACGCAGTATTTT
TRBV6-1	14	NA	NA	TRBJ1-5	CASSESSLNQPQHF	TGTGCCAGCAGTGAATCGAGTCTCAATCAGCCCCAGCATTTT
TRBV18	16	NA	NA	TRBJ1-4	CASSPFRPATNEKLFF	TGTGCCAGCTCCCCATTCCGTCCGGCAACTAATGAAAAACTGTTTTTT
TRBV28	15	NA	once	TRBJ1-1	CASSFYRGTNTEAFF	TGTGCCAGCAGTTTTTATCGGGGGACGAACACTGAAGCTTTCTTT
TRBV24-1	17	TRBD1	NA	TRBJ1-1	CATSDASGQGAGAEAFF	TGTGCCACCAGTGATGCCAGCGGACAGGGGGCTGGGGCTGAAGCTTTCTTT
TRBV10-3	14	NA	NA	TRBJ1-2	CATSGEKSNYGYTF	TGTGCCACTTCGGGAGAAAAATCTAACTATGGCTACACCTTC
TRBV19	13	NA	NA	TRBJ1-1	CATKRRLGTEAFF	TGTGCCACTAAACGCCGACTGGGCACTGAAGCTTTCTTT
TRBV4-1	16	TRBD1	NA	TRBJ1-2	CASSPPGTGGRYGYTF	TGCGCCAGCAGCCCTCCCGGGACAGGGGGCCGCTATGGCTACACCTTC
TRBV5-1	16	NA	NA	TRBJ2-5	CASSLGPPGSGETQYF	TGCGCCAGCAGCTTGGGGCCCCCCGGGTCGGGAGAGACCCAGTACTTC
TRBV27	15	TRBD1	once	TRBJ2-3	CASRRDRSGTDTQYF	TGTGCCAGCAGGCGGGACAGGAGCGGCACAGATACGCAGTATTTT
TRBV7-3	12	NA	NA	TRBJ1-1	CASSEGTTEAFF	TGTGCCAGCAGCGAGGGTACAACTGAAGCTTTCTTT
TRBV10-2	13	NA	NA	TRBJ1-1	CASRAGRITEAFF	TGCGCCAGCAGAGCCGGGAGAATCACTGAAGCTTTCTTT
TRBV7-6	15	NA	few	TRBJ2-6	CASSLGGQGANVLTF	TGTGCCAGCAGCTTAGGGGGGCAAGGGGCCAACGTCCTGACTTTC
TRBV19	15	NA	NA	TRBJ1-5	CASTQELQGFQPQHF	TGTGCCAGTACCCAGGAACTTCAGGGTTTTCAGCCCCAGCATTTT
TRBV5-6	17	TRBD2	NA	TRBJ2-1	CASSLWTSGSSYNEQFF	TGTGCCAGCAGCCTTTGGACTAGCGGGAGTTCCTACAATGAGCAGTTCTTC
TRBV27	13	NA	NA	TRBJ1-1	CASTALANTEAFF	TGTGCCAGCACTGCCTTGGCGAACACTGAAGCTTTCTTT
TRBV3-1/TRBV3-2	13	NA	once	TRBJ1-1	CASSQAGGTEAFF	TGTGCCAGCAGCCAAGCGGGGGGCACTGAAGCTTTCTTT
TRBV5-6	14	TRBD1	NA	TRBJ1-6	CASSWDSNNSPLHF	TGTGCCAGCAGTTGGGACAGTAATAATTCACCCCTCCACTTT
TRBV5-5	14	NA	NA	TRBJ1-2	CASRSRNPGAGYTF	TGTGCCAGCAGATCACGAAACCCTGGGGCTGGCTACACCTTC
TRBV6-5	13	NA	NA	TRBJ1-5	CASSYSLNQPQHF	TGTGCCAGCAGTTACAGCCTGAATCAGCCCCAGCATTTT
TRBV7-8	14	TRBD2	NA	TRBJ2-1	CASSRGGSYNEQFF	TGTGCCAGCAGCCGCGGGGGGTCCTACAATGAGCAGTTCTTC
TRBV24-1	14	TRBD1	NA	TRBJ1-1	CATSDRLGTGALFF	TGTGCCACCAGTGATCGTCTTGGGACAGGGGCCTTATTCTTT
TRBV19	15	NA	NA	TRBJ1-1	CASSMGLGGYGEAFF	TGTGCCAGTAGTATGGGGCTGGGGGGGTATGGTGAAGCTTTCTTT
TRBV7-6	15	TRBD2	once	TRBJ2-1	CASSLTSVHRGEQFF	TGTGCCAGCAGCTTAACTAGCGTACACCGGGGGGAGCAGTTCTTC
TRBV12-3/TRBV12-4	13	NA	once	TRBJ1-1	CASSSTRGTEAFF	TGTGCCAGCAGTTCTACCCGGGGGACTGAAGCTTTCTTT
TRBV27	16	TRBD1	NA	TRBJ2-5	CASSLARTGVQETQYF	TGTGCCAGCAGTTTAGCCAGGACAGGGGTTCAAGAGACCCAGTACTTC
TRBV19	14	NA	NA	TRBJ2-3	CASSWGGAEDTQYF	TGTGCCAGTAGTTGGGGGGGGGCTGAAGATACGCAGTATTTT
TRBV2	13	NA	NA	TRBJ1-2	CASSGSRDYGYTF	TGTGCCAGCAGTGGGTCCAGGGACTATGGCTACACCTTC
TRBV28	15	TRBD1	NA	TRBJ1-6	CASSPWDRRDSPLHF	TGTGCCAGCAGTCCCTGGGACAGGAGGGATTCACCCCTCCACTTT
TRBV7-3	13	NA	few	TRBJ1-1	CASSLASDGVAFF	TGTGCCAGCAGCTTGGCCTCCGACGGGGTGGCTTTCTTT
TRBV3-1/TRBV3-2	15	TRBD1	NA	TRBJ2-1	CASSLDRGTYNEQFF	TGTGCCAGCAGCCTAGACAGGGGAACCTACAATGAGCAGTTCTTC
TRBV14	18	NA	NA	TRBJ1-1	CASSQAKVPGYKNTEAFF	TGTGCCAGCAGCCAAGCCAAAGTACCAGGGTACAAGAACACTGAAGCTTTCTTT
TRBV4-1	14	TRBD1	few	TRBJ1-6	CASSLGGLTSPLHF	TGCGCCAGCAGCCTAGGGGGCCTTACTTCACCCCTCCACTTT
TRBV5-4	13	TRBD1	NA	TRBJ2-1	CASSLEGAVKQFF	TGTGCCAGCAGCTTGGAGGGGGCGGTAAAGCAGTTCTTC